The 13 T cell receptor beta chains below come from one sample, sequenced in a study of T cell responses to AZD1222 COVID-19 vaccine. Profiled with immunoSEQ multiplex PCR; TCRdb holds only in-frame clones, not every one. The sample has approximately 70,000 clones, roughly 91% seen once. The sample consisted of peripheral blood, taken on day 0 of AZD1222 vaccination. These receptor sequences come from an adult in good health.

CDR3 bases: TGTGCCAGCAAAGGCTCCTATAATTCACCCCTCCACTTT. It translates to CASKGSYNSPLHF. This chain uses TRBV7-2 with TRBJ1-6; no definite D call. Germline V CDR1 and CDR2: SGHTA, FQGNSA. The V and J ends lost 7 bases and 0 bases respectively, with 4 bases between them. The CDR3 length is 13 residues.

The chain combines TRBV27 with TRBJ2-7; weak D call: TRBD1 (5 bases). This CDR3 spans 14 amino acids. Trimming removed 8 bases at V and 2 bases at J, with 16 bases between. Per the germline V gene, CDR1 is MNHEY and CDR2 is SMNVEV (reference sequence). The CDR3 DNA follows: TGTGCCAGCCGCCTTACAGGACCTACCTACGAGCAGTACTTC. The encoded protein is CASRLTGPTYEQYF.

This clone was observed a handful of times. The chain combines TRBV7-9 with TRBJ1-1; D remains unclear. The germline V and J ends were trimmed by 5 bases and 6 bases, with 10 bases remaining between them. The CDR3 extends over 12 amino acids. CDR1 and CDR2 (germline): SEHNR, FQNEAQ (reference sequence). CDR3 sequence reads: CASSPERSEAFF. For the CDR3, the DNA is TGTGCCAGCAGCCCTGAGAGGTCTGAAGCTTTCTTT.

The gene calls are TRBV13 and TRBJ1-3; TRBD1 might be the D (6 bases). Between the trimmed V and J ends, which lost 1 base and 3 bases, there was a span of 7 bases. The CDR3 loop spans 14 amino acids. Germline loops: CDR1 PRHDT, CDR2 FYEKMQ (reference sequence). CDR3 nucleotide sequence: TGTGCCAGCAGCTTAGTACAGGGTGGAAACACCATATATTTT. It encodes CASSLVQGGNTIYF.

The chain recombines TRBV30 with TRBJ1-2; 8 bases are a match to TRBD1. Losses at the gene ends were 5 bases for V and 2 bases for J; bases not matched to a gene: 10. Looked up from germline, CDR1 is GTSNPN and CDR2 is SVGIG (reference sequence). The CDR3 covers 15 residues. CDR3 sequence (DNA): TGTGCCTGGGATAGAGGGGGACAGGAAAACTATGGCTACACCTTC. It specifies CAWDRGGQENYGYTF.

The rearrangement uses TRBV7-2 and TRBJ1-5; 8 nucleotides agree with TRBD1. After removal of 5 bases from V and 4 bases from J, the junction contained 13 bases not matched to a gene. The CDR3 loop spans 17 amino acids. Germline values: CDR1 SGHTA, CDR2 FQGNSA. CDR3 DNA: TGTGCCAGCAGCGCCCAGCGGGGGACAGGAGTTAATCAGCCCCAGCATTTT. Its protein product is CASSAQRGTGVNQPQHF.

The chain carries TRBV6-5 and TRBJ1-6; 7 bases line up with TRBD1. CDR1 is MNHEY and CDR2 is SVGAGI in the germline V gene. The CDR3 extends over 14 amino acids. The V gene end was trimmed by 6 bases and the J gene end by 9 bases; junction bases not matched to a gene: 8. Here the CDR3 reads CASRAGTDPSPLHF. The CDR3 nucleotides read TGTGCCAGCAGGGCCGGGACAGATCCTTCACCCCTCCACTTT.

The chain uses TRBV2 and TRBJ1-5; D gene ambiguous. CDR3 length: 15 amino acids. Looked up from germline, CDR1 is SNHLY and CDR2 is FYNNEI. With 3 bases removed from V and 2 bases from J, the gap between germline ends came to 11 bases. CDR3: CASSDSVLGNQPQHF. The CDR3 DNA follows: TGTGCCAGCAGTGATTCAGTCCTTGGCAATCAGCCCCAGCATTTT.

This chain connects TRBV27 to TRBJ2-2, with D perhaps matching TRBD1 (5 bases). Germline assignment: CDR1 MNHEY and CDR2 SMNVEV (reference sequence). The CDR3 runs 13 residues. V lost 7 bases, J lost 4 bases, and 10 bases lay in between. The CDR3: CASNVDITGELFF. The DNA of the CDR3 is TGTGCCAGCAACGTGGACATCACCGGGGAGCTGTTTTTT.

The J gene is TRBJ2-1, the V gene TRBV4-3; TRBD2 matches at 8 bases. The length of the CDR3 is 16 residues. J was trimmed by 9 bases and V by 0 bases; bases with no gene match: 10. From germline, CDR1 is LGHNA and CDR2 YSLEER. CDR3 in amino acids: CASSQDVPGGHGEQFF. The CDR3 DNA is TGCGCCAGCAGCCAAGATGTTCCGGGGGGGCATGGTGAGCAGTTCTTC.

The genes are TRBV4-2 and TRBJ2-4; TRBD2 matches 9 bases. The germline gives CDR1 LGHNA, CDR2 YNFKEQ. V lost 4 bases, J lost 6 bases, and 19 bases stayed unmatched. CDR3 length equals 19 residues. The CDR3 DNA sequence: TGTGCCAGCAGCCCCCAGGGGGGTGATGCGGGGGGGCCGGGAAACATTCAGTACTTC. Its protein product is CASSPQGGDAGGPGNIQYF.

This clone has only a few counts. The chain uses TRBV7-3 and TRBJ2-2; TRBD2 might be the D (5 bases). The CDR3 length is 13 residues. V dropped 4 bases and J dropped 6 bases, with 9 bases sitting between them. Germline V gene data show CDR1 as SGHTA and CDR2 as FQGTGA. The CDR3 is CASSSAGAGELFF. The DNA of the CDR3 is TGTGCCAGCAGCTCCGCCGGGGCCGGGGAGCTGTTTTTT.

The rearrangement links TRBV5-1 to TRBJ1-1; TRBD1 matches at 7 bases. Trimming removed 4 bases from V and 4 bases from J; junction bases left unmatched: 7. Germline loops: CDR1 SGHRS, CDR2 YFSETQ. There are 14 residues in the CDR3. CDR3 in DNA: TGCGCCAGCAGCAACACCCAGGGGGGCACTGAAGCTTTCTTT. This sequence encodes CASSNTQGGTEAFF.